The sequence of this T cell receptor beta chain was determined in a study of neoadjuvant anti-PD-1 for oral cavity cancer. Study-wide background: Patients without progression got a fourth dose around day 43.

The table came from immunoSEQ multiplex PCR; TCRdb's copy has only in-frame clones and leaves some out. The sample carries a few thousand clones, 50% to 65% recorded once. Germline CDR1 is KGHSH and CDR2 is LQKENI. The CDR3 consists of 15 residues. V shed 6 bases and J shed 8 bases, with 20 bases lying between them. Time point meaning: after neoadjuvant nivolumab, at surgical resection. In the case of this clone: The target antigen is unknown.

Findings and limits, study-wide: With a few patients per group, TCR findings need larger cohorts.

V usage is TRBV18 and J usage is TRBJ2-1; D possibly matches TRBD1 or TRBD2 (6 bases each). This TCR came from a person aged 35-79 years with oral cavity squamous cell carcinoma. Sequencing used tumor tissue, obtained after nivolumab (anti-PD-1) treatment. The CDR3 nucleotides read TGTGCCAGCTCTCTTGGAGGGGGGTTGTCAGATGAGCAGTTCTTC. Its translation is CASSLGGGLSDEQFF.